What follows are 4 T cell receptor beta chains derived from one specimen sequenced in a study of blood T cell repertoires in COVID-19. Measured with immunoSEQ multiplex PCR; TCRdb has only the in-frame clones, and not every one. The table records about 170,000 clones, approximately 83% of them present only once. The specimen was peripheral blood. Source of these receptors: a human donor with acute or convalescent COVID-19. The donor label of this sample is uncertain.

The gene calls are TRBV12-2 and TRBJ2-7; the D call of TRBD2 is as the table states it, not checked on the DNA. TRBV12-2 is a pseudogene. The CDR3 extends over 17 amino acids. The CDR3 spells CASRSIGAAGGRYEQYF. DNA for the CDR3: TGTGCAAGTCGCTCAATAGGGGCTGCGGGAGGTCGCTACGAGCAGTACTTC.

J is TRBJ2-7 and V is TRBV7-2, with 7 bases matching TRBD1. CDR3 size: 12 residues. V lost 5 bases and J lost 6; bases outside the gene matches: 4. Germline V CDR1 and CDR2: SGHTA, FQGNSA. The chain's CDR3 is CASSHPGGEQYF. CDR3 coding DNA: TGTGCCAGCAGCCACCCAGGGGGCGAGCAGTACTTC.

This clone was seen more than once but under ten times. V gene TRBV2 combines with J gene TRBJ2-7; D uncertain. CDR3 size: 12 residues. Trimming left V 3 bases short and J 4 bases short, with 7 bases between. Per the germline V gene, CDR1 is SNHLY and CDR2 is FYNNEI. The CDR3 loop is CASSDGLYEQYF. Here the CDR3 DNA reads TGTGCCAGCAGTGACGGTCTATACGAGCAGTACTTC.

V gene TRBV10-2 combines with J gene TRBJ1-1; weak D call: TRBD1 (6 bases). The length of the CDR3 is 14 residues. Germline CDR1 WSHSY, CDR2 SAAADI. Trimming removed 6 bases at V and 5 bases at J, with 16 bases between. This CDR3 reads CASRTQGLGTEAFF. The CDR3 bases are TGCGCCAGCAGGACACAGGGTTTGGGGACTGAAGCTTTCTTT.